The 31 T cell receptor beta chains presented below share a single source sample, sequenced in a study of blood T cells in healthy people across ages. Combining a sample-barcoded 5' primer with a J-beta primer mix, a second PCR ran for about 7 to 12 cycles. TCRdb fed the 5' RACE reads into MiXCR, producing one record per CDR3 protein. The repertoire includes 890,000 or so distinct CDR3 sequences, approximately 67% of them detected once, and 28% sits in the top ten. Material: blood. The source is a man in his thirties or forties in good health.

This sequence joins TRBV20-1 and TRBJ2-6; TRBD2 matches at 12 bases. The trim removed 3 bases at V and 1 base at J, leaving 4 bases unmatched. There are 17 residues in the CDR3. The germline gives CDR1 DFQATT, CDR2 SNEGSKA (reference sequence). CDR3 in DNA: TGCAGTGCTAGGCTAGCGGGGGGGCTTTCTGGGGCCAACGTCCTGACTTTC. It is translated as CSARLAGGLSGANVLTF.

A remark on this clonotype: The germline gene is not matched at one end of the junction; a read error may be the cause. The chain joins TRBV10-3 to TRBJ1-4, with TRBD1 matching 10 bases. The CDR3 is made up of 14 amino acids. Germline V gene sequence: CDR1 ENHRY, CDR2 SYGVKD. This CDR3 reads CTISPGTGVEKLFF. The CDR3 DNA reads TGTACCATCAGCCCCGGGACAGGGGTGGAAAAACTGTTTTTT.

The chain recombines TRBV29-1 with TRBJ2-1; tentative D call: TRBD2 (5 bases). Germline V CDR1 and CDR2: SQVTM, ANQGSEA. The ends were cut back, 8 bases at V and 5 bases at J, with 22 bases in the middle. CDR3 length: 15 residues. The CDR3 spells CSKEGKEWVDNEQFF. CDR3 nucleotides: TGCAGCAAAGAGGGTAAAGAGTGGGTTGACAATGAGCAGTTCTTC.

The V gene is TRBV7-3, the J gene TRBJ2-7; tentatively, D is TRBD2 (5 bases). Trimming removed 5 bases at V and 4 bases at J, with 18 bases between. This CDR3 is built from 15 residues. Germline CDR1 reads SGHTA; CDR2 reads FQGTGA. The CDR3 region has the DNA TGTGCCAGCAGCCCCTCGGGGAATATAGGGTACGAGCAGTACTTC. Protein sequence: CASSPSGNIGYEQYF.

The V and J genes are TRBV10-3 and TRBJ2-3, with 11 bases fitting TRBD2. The length of the CDR3 is 14 residues. V was pared by 9 bases and J by 6 bases, with 8 bases of the junction left unmatched. The germline V gene has CDR1 ENHRY and CDR2 SYGVKD. This CDR3 is CAINLAGGTDTQYF. In DNA, the CDR3 is TGTGCCATTAACTTAGCGGGGGGGACCGATACGCAGTATTTT.

The chain combines TRBV7-2 with TRBJ2-7, with a weak D call TRBD1 (6 bases). The V gene's germline CDR1 is SGHTA and CDR2 FQGNSA. This CDR3 comprises 14 residues. The V gene lost 5 bases and the J gene lost 0 bases, with 11 bases spanning the gap. The CDR3 spells CASSPNRVSYEQYF. CDR3 nucleotide sequence: TGTGCCAGCAGCCCCAACAGGGTCTCCTACGAGCAGTACTTC.

Comments on this clonotype: The junction departs from the called germline gene at one end, perhaps through a read error. V gene TRBV7-2 combines with J gene TRBJ2-5; D remains ambiguous. Germline V lookup: CDR1 SGHTA, CDR2 FQGNSA. The CDR3 contains 15 residues. The CDR3 loop reads CASSLVGNYQGTQYF. As DNA, the CDR3 is TGTGCCAGCAGCTTAGTGGGGAACTATCAAGGGACCCAGTACTTC.

The rearrangement joins TRBV7-2 to TRBJ1-2, with TRBD1 matching 8 bases. In germline, CDR1 is SGHTA, CDR2 FQGNSA. This CDR3 contains 13 residues. With 5 bases clipped from V and 10 bases from J, the junction kept 9 bases outside the gene matches. CDR3 residues: CASSRPGQANYTF. The CDR3 DNA is TGTGCCAGCAGCCGCCCGGGACAGGCGAACTACACCTTC.

The rearrangement links TRBV12-3 or TRBV12-4 to TRBJ1-2; a possible D gene is TRBD1 (6 bases). V lost 6 bases and J lost 0, with 17 bases in between. CDR3 length: 16 residues. CDR3 sequence reads: CASSPLEGGANYGYTF. For the CDR3, the DNA is TGTGCCAGCAGCCCGTTGGAGGGGGGCGCTAACTATGGCTACACCTTC.

A word on this clonotype: The junction does not match germline at one end; this may be a read error. The gene calls are TRBV12-3 or TRBV12-4 and TRBJ2-5; D may match TRBD1 or TRBD2 (5 bases each). This CDR3 has 14 amino acids. The CDR3 DNA reads as TGTGCCAGCAGTCCCCGGGACCACCCAGAGGCCCAGTACTTC. Encoded protein: CASSPRDHPEAQYF.

The chain recombines TRBV20-1 with TRBJ2-1; D may be TRBD2 (6 bases). The V end was cut by 0 bases, the J end by 9 bases, with 9 bases between. CDR1 is DFQATT and CDR2 is SNEGSKA in the germline V gene (reference sequence). The CDR3 runs 12 residues. CDR3 residues: CSARERETEQFF. The CDR3 DNA is TGCAGTGCTAGAGAGCGGGAAACTGAGCAGTTCTTC.

CDR3 nucleotide sequence: TGTGCCAGCAGCCCCCCCCGACTAGCGGGGCCGATCATTGGCTACAATGAGCAGTTCTTC. It translates to CASSPPRLAGPIIGYNEQFF. V gene TRBV6-2 or TRBV6-3 combines with J gene TRBJ2-1; TRBD2 agrees at 11 bases. V lost 6 bases, J lost 3 bases, and 19 bases stayed unmatched. The germline CDR1 and CDR2 sequences are MNHEY and SVGEGT. The CDR3 totals 20 residues.

This clonotype was recorded once. The genes are TRBV3-1 and TRBJ1-1; 7 bases align to TRBD1. The CDR3 contains 17 residues. The V segment lost 0 bases and the J segment 5 bases; nucleotides outside the gene matches: 12. CDR1 is LGHDT, CDR2 YNNKEL, per germline (reference sequence). The CDR3 is CASSQEDREDEYTEAFF. The DNA for the CDR3 is TGTGCCAGCAGCCAAGAAGACAGGGAAGATGAGTATACTGAAGCTTTCTTT.

The chain is built from TRBV13 and TRBJ1-2; possible D gene TRBD1, 6 bases. This CDR3 spans 15 amino acids. Trimming took 0 bases from V and 4 from J, leaving 12 bases between them. Looked up from germline, CDR1 is PRHDT and CDR2 is FYEKMQ (reference sequence). The CDR3 is CASSLGQGTPYGYTF. The CDR3 DNA follows: TGTGCCAGCAGCTTAGGGCAGGGGACTCCCTATGGCTACACCTTC.

The genes are TRBV25-1 and TRBJ2-1; 9 nucleotides match TRBD1. Germline values: CDR1 MGHDK, CDR2 SYGVNS. The CDR3 length is 16 residues. J was trimmed by 4 bases and V by 2 bases; bases with no gene match: 6. The CDR3 nucleotides are TGTGCCAGCAGTGAACTTCGACAGGGGGGTTACAATGAGCAGTTCTTC. It is translated as CASSELRQGGYNEQFF.

The rearrangement links TRBV5-5 to TRBJ2-3, with D perhaps TRBD1 (6 bases). Germline lookup yields CDR1 SGHKS and CDR2 YYEKEE (reference sequence). The CDR3 has 14 amino acids. V shed 0 bases and J shed 4 bases, with 9 bases lying between them. This chain's CDR3 is CASSLGGHSDTQYF. CDR3 nucleotides: TGTGCCAGCAGCTTGGGGGGGCATTCAGATACGCAGTATTTT.

The chain employs TRBV14 and TRBJ2-6; D is undetermined. The germline gives CDR1 SGHDN, CDR2 FVKESK. The CDR3 has 15 amino acids. The V end was cut by 0 bases, the J end by 4 bases, with 7 bases between. The CDR3 sequence is CASSQDSAGANVLTF. In nucleotides, the CDR3 is TGTGCCAGCAGCCAAGATAGTGCCGGGGCCAACGTCCTGACTTTC.

The chain links TRBV5-1 to TRBJ2-3; D unresolved. V was cut by 0 bases and J by 1 base, with 15 bases left in between. The germline gives CDR1 SGHRS, CDR2 YFSETQ. The CDR3 sequence is 17 residues long. CDR3 sequence reads: CASSLGDKGRGTDTQYF. CDR3 DNA sequence: TGCGCCAGCAGCTTGGGAGACAAAGGTCGGGGCACAGATACGCAGTATTTT.

This chain joins TRBV6-5 and TRBJ2-6, with TRBD1 matching 7 bases. Germline CDR1 and CDR2: MNHEY and SVGAGI. CDR3 length: 15 residues. V was pared by 5 bases and J by 4 bases, with 5 bases of the junction left unmatched. This chain's CDR3 is CASSQTGYGANVLTF. In DNA, the CDR3 is TGTGCCAGCAGTCAGACAGGGTACGGGGCCAACGTCCTGACTTTC.

The sample holds one count of this clonotype. This chain links TRBV7-9 with TRBJ2-7; D unresolved. Germline assignment: CDR1 SEHNR and CDR2 FQNEAQ (reference sequence). The CDR3 covers 14 residues. V lost 5 bases to trimming and J lost 2 bases, with 13 bases between them. Here the CDR3 DNA reads TGTGCCAGCAGCCAAGATGGGATTACCTACGAGCAGTACTTC. Its protein is CASSQDGITYEQYF.

Turning to this clonotype: This may be a read error: a much more frequent sequence differs by one nucleotide. This sequence joins TRBV29-1 and TRBJ2-5, with D possibly being TRBD2 (6 bases). CDR1 is SQVTM, CDR2 ANQGSEA, per germline. The length of the CDR3 is 15 residues. CDR3 bases: TGCAGCGTTGAAGATCGTCTAGCGAATCAAGGGACCCAGTACTTC. It codes for CSVEDRLANQGTQYF. Together with reference TRBV29-1 and TRBJ2-5, the CDR3 gives the full variable domain: SAVISQKPSRDICQRGTSLTIQCQVDSQVTMMFWYRQQPGQSLTLIATANQGSEATYESGFVIDKFPISRPNLTFSTLTVSNMSPEDSSIYLCSVEDRLANQGTQYFGPGTRLLVL.

In its sample, this clonotype was seen a few times. This chain joins TRBV7-2 and TRBJ2-7; D is uncertain. V was cut by 5 bases and J by 9 bases, with 17 bases left in between. The CDR3 extends over 13 amino acids. Germline V gene sequence: CDR1 SGHTA, CDR2 FQGNSA. DNA of the CDR3: TGTGCCAGCAGCCGTGCGACCCGTATGGGGCAGTACTTC. The encoded protein is CASSRATRMGQYF.

J is TRBJ2-5 and V is TRBV20-1; TRBD2 matches 7 bases. Losses at the gene ends were 4 bases for V and 2 bases for J; bases not matched to a gene: 4. The CDR3 covers 13 residues. Per germline, CDR1 DFQATT and CDR2 SNEGSKA (reference sequence). The CDR3 DNA sequence: TGCAGTGCTATTGGGGGGGGGCAAGAGACCCAGTACTTC. It encodes CSAIGGGQETQYF.

The CDR3 is CSVEVVWGTNTGELFF. The CDR3 DNA follows: TGCAGCGTTGAAGTCGTTTGGGGGACAAACACCGGGGAGCTGTTTTTT. This chain links TRBV29-1 with TRBJ2-2; perhaps TRBD1 as D (6 bases). CDR3 size: 16 residues. Trimming removed 1 base at V and 2 bases at J, with 14 bases between. CDR1 and CDR2 from the germline V gene are SQVTM and ANQGSEA.

This clonotype was counted a few times. This chain connects TRBV6-6 to TRBJ1-6; D is possibly TRBD1 (6 bases). Germline lookup yields CDR1 MNHNY and CDR2 SVGAGI (reference sequence). The V gene lost 6 bases and the J gene lost 8 bases, with 14 bases spanning the gap. This CDR3 has 14 amino acids. In DNA form, the CDR3 reads TGTGCCAGCAGAACCGGACAGCCGGATTCACCCCTCCACTTT. This encodes CASRTGQPDSPLHF.

The chain uses TRBV2 and TRBJ2-1; 14 bases are shared with TRBD2. Germline-derived CDR1 and CDR2 are SNHLY and FYNNEI. This CDR3 has 18 residues. J lost 4 bases, V lost 3 bases, and 8 bases had no gene match. The DNA for the CDR3 is TGTGCCAGCAGTGATAGGACTAGCGGGGGGACCCTTTACAATGAGCAGTTCTTC. Translation: CASSDRTSGGTLYNEQFF.

The V call is TRBV12-5, the J call TRBJ2-1; D unresolved. V dropped 5 bases and J dropped 0 bases, with 11 bases sitting between them. The CDR3 loop spans 15 amino acids. CDR1 is LGHNT and CDR2 is FRNRAP in the germline V gene. In nucleotides, the CDR3 is TGTGCTAGTGGTGCCTCGACAATCTCCTACAATGAGCAGTTCTTC. Translated, it gives CASGASTISYNEQFF.

This clonotype was found a few times. V gene TRBV29-1 combines with J gene TRBJ2-3; D is unclear. CDR1 SQVTM and CDR2 ANQGSEA come from the germline V gene. The CDR3 sequence is 12 residues long. Trimming stripped 7 bases from V and 1 base from J, with 9 bases between. The CDR3 sequence is CSGKARTDTQYF. The CDR3 bases are TGCAGCGGAAAGGCCCGCACAGATACGCAGTATTTT.

The chain joins TRBV9 to TRBJ1-2; weak D call: TRBD1 (5 bases). The V end lost 3 bases, the J end lost 5 bases, and 20 bases lay between the germline ends. CDR1 is SGDLS and CDR2 is YYNGEE in the germline V gene. This CDR3 has 16 amino acids. The DNA of the CDR3 is TGTGCCAGCAGCGAGTCAGGGCAGGATTTGCGGTATGGCTACACCTTC. Translating gives CASSESGQDLRYGYTF.

This sequence joins TRBV27 and TRBJ2-1; tentatively, D is TRBD1 (6 bases). V was pared by 6 bases and J by 8 bases, with 11 bases between. CDR1 is MNHEY and CDR2 is SMNVEV in the germline V gene (reference sequence). The CDR3 sequence is 12 residues long. The CDR3 reads CASSRGYDEQFF. CDR3 DNA: TGTGCCAGCAGCAGGGGTTACGATGAGCAGTTCTTC.

V is TRBV20-1 and J is TRBJ2-7; 10 nucleotides line up with TRBD1. Germline assignment: CDR1 DFQATT and CDR2 SNEGSKA (reference sequence). CDR3 length: 13 amino acids. CDR3: CSARTGGNHEQYF. In nucleotides, the CDR3 is TGCAGCGCACGGACAGGGGGTAACCACGAGCAGTACTTC.